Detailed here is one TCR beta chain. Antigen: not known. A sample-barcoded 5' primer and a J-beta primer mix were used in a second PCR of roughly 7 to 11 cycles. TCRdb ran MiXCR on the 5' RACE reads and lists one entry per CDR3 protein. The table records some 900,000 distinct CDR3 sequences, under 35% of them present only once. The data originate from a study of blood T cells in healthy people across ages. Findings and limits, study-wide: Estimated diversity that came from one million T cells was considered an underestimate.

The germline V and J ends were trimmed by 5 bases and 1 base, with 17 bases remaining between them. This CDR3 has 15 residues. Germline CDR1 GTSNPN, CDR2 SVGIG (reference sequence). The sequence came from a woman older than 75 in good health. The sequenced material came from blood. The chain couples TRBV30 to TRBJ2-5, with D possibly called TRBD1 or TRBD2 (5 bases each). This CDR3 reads CAWGISGTIQETQYF. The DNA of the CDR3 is TGTGCCTGGGGGATTTCAGGGACGATCCAAGAGACCCAGTACTTC.